This is a list of T cell receptor beta chains from one sample in a study of blood T cell repertoires in COVID-19. Produced via immunoSEQ multiplex PCR; TCRdb's table is partial and in-frame only. The sample has some 65,000 clones; 86% are singletons. Sequencing was carried out using peripheral blood. These receptors all stem from a man aged 40-49 years with COVID-19, enrolled during active disease. Both conserved end residues are part of each CDR3. A D gene is named only where the DNA matches it firmly. The size field is filled for only some rows; it gives once, few, many or a size class.

TRBD1	TRBV20-1	NA	TRBJ1-1	15	CSASVDRAPIPLAFF	TGCAGTGCTAGTGTGGACAGGGCCCCTATACCTTTAGCTTTCTTT
NA	TRBV28	once	TRBJ1-6	13	CASAGQYNSPLHF	TGTGCCAGCGCAGGACAGTATAATTCACCCCTCCACTTT
NA	TRBV13	NA	TRBJ1-4	13	CASSYRDTEKLFF	TGTGCCAGCAGCTACCGGGATACTGAAAAACTGTTTTTT
TRBD2	TRBV30	NA	TRBJ2-3	13	CAWRPSPGLGQYF	TGTGCCTGGAGACCCTCCCCCGGACTAGGGCAGTATTTT
TRBD2	TRBV11-2	NA	TRBJ2-1	15	CASSSVAGVHNEQFF	TGTGCCAGCAGCTCAGTAGCGGGGGTACACAATGAGCAGTTCTTC
NA	TRBV12-5	NA	TRBJ2-3	13	CASGFGPTDTQYF	TGTGCTAGTGGTTTTGGGCCCACAGATACGCAGTATTTT
TRBD2	TRBV10-3	NA	TRBJ2-7	16	CAISGGRGGASYEQYF	TGTGCCATCAGTGGAGGCCGGGGGGGTGCATCCTACGAGCAGTACTTC
NA	TRBV28	NA	TRBJ2-7	15	CASRTRGSNFYEQYF	TGTGCCAGTCGGACGCGGGGCAGTAATTTCTACGAGCAGTACTTC
TRBD1	TRBV5-1	NA	TRBJ2-7	15	CASSIPGQVSYEQYF	TGCGCCAGCAGCATACCGGGACAGGTCTCCTACGAGCAGTACTTC
NA	TRBV2	few	TRBJ1-6	14	CASKRGSYNSPLHF	TGTGCCAGCAAGCGGGGTTCCTATAATTCACCCCTCCACTTT
TRBD1	TRBV5-1	NA	TRBJ1-2	15	CASSLSQGEWYGYTF	TGCGCCAGCAGCTTGTCACAGGGGGAATGGTATGGCTACACCTTC
TRBD1	TRBV6-5	NA	TRBJ1-2	14	CASSIPGQSYGYTF	TGTGCCAGCAGCATCCCGGGACAGAGTTATGGCTACACCTTC
TRBD1	TRBV4-2	NA	TRBJ1-1	13	CASRETGGAGAFF	TGTGCCAGCAGAGAAACAGGGGGCGCTGGGGCTTTCTTT
NA	TRBV29-1	NA	TRBJ2-2	15	CSAMGQPGGTGELFF	TGCAGCGCGATGGGACAACCGGGCGGCACCGGGGAGCTGTTTTTT
NA	TRBV28	large	TRBJ1-1	15	CASSLEQAVGTEAFF	TGTGCCAGCAGTTTGGAACAGGCGGTGGGCACTGAAGCTTTCTTT
NA	TRBV9	NA	TRBJ2-7	15	CASSVGQQGVYEQYF	TGTGCCAGCAGCGTAGGTCAACAGGGTGTCTACGAGCAGTACTTC
NA	TRBV5-1	NA	TRBJ1-1	14	CASTRDTMNTEAFF	TGCGCCAGCACTCGGGACACCATGAACACTGAAGCTTTCTTT
TRBD1	TRBV19	NA	TRBJ1-6	16	CASSIGQGSSNSPLHF	TGTGCCAGTAGCATAGGACAGGGTTCGAGTAATTCACCCCTCCACTTT
NA	TRBV28	NA	TRBJ2-4	14	CASSFPGAKNIQYF	TGTGCCAGCAGTTTCCCGGGGGCCAAAAACATTCAGTACTTC
NA	TRBV7-2	NA	TRBJ1-5	15	CASSPGQLGNQPQHF	TGTGCCAGCAGCCCCGGACAGTTGGGCAATCAGCCCCAGCATTTT
TRBD1	TRBV10-1	NA	TRBJ2-2	15	CASSTRTGNPGELFF	TGCGCCAGCTCGACCCGGACAGGGAACCCCGGGGAGCTGTTTTTT
TRBD1	TRBV18	once	TRBJ2-7	13	CASSRTGEGEQYF	TGTGCCAGCTCCCGGACAGGGGAGGGAGAGCAGTACTTC
NA	TRBV4-1	large	TRBJ1-1	16	CASSQEEGLLNTEAFF	TGCGCCAGCAGCCAAGAAGAGGGACTCCTGAACACTGAAGCTTTCTTT
NA	TRBV27	few	TRBJ2-6	17	CASSLSGVSSGANVLTF	TGTGCCAGCAGTTTATCAGGGGTCAGCTCTGGGGCCAACGTCCTGACTTTC
TRBD1	TRBV6-5	NA	TRBJ1-4	15	CATGLPGTVNEKLFF	TGTGCCACTGGCCTCCCTGGGACAGTCAATGAAAAACTGTTTTTT
TRBD2	TRBV5-1	NA	TRBJ2-3	17	CASSSGASGGVTDTQYF	TGCGCCAGCAGCTCAGGAGCTAGCGGGGGGGTCACAGATACGCAGTATTTT
TRBD1	TRBV6-6	once	TRBJ1-2	16	CASSYPPSRTGDGYTF	TGTGCCAGCAGTTACCCTCCAAGTAGGACAGGGGATGGCTACACCTTC
NA	TRBV10-3	NA	TRBJ1-4	8	CASRQKSF	TGTGCCAGCCGACAGAAAAGTTTT
TRBD2	TRBV5-1	NA	TRBJ2-1	16	CASSLDGGGLSNEQFF	TGCGCCAGCAGCTTGGATGGCGGGGGACTAAGCAATGAGCAGTTCTTC
TRBD1	TRBV5-1	NA	TRBJ2-5	16	CASSPGTAPSQETQYF	TGCGCCAGCAGCCCCGGGACAGCCCCATCCCAAGAGACCCAGTACTTC
TRBD1	TRBV5-5	NA	TRBJ1-6	15	CASSAGQGDDSPLHF	TGTGCCAGCAGCGCCGGACAGGGGGACGATTCACCCCTCCACTTT
NA	TRBV7-9	NA	TRBJ1-5	14	CASSLGRGGQPQHF	TGTGCCAGCAGCTTAGGGCGGGGGGGTCAGCCCCAGCATTTT
TRBD1	TRBV2	NA	TRBJ1-2	14	CASELDRGDYGYTF	TGTGCCAGCGAATTGGACAGGGGGGACTATGGCTACACCTTC
TRBD1	TRBV19	once	TRBJ2-2	15	CASSEDRTNTGELFF	TGTGCCAGTAGTGAGGACAGGACGAACACCGGGGAGCTGTTTTTT